The 4 T cell receptor beta chains below come from one sample, sequenced in a study of blood T cell repertoires in COVID-19. Assay used: immunoSEQ multiplex PCR; TCRdb lists only in-frame clones, some missing. The sample contains about 110,000 clones, 84% of which appear only once. The sample consisted of peripheral blood. The receptor source for this set is a human donor in a cohort sampled during active COVID-19.

The V gene is TRBV6-5, the J gene TRBJ2-1; 9 bases fit TRBD1. The CDR3 consists of 16 residues. With V trimmed by 4 bases and J by 6 bases, 10 bases remained unmatched. Germline lookup yields CDR1 MNHEY and CDR2 SVGAGI. CDR3 in DNA: TGTGCCAGCAGTTCCCGTCCGGGACAGGGTGTCAATGAGCAGTTCTTC. It codes for CASSSRPGQGVNEQFF.

V is TRBV6-5 and J is TRBJ1-5; the D gene is possibly TRBD1 (6 bases). The germline gives CDR1 MNHEY, CDR2 SVGAGI. This CDR3 is built from 11 residues. Trimming left V 6 bases short and J 14 bases short, with 14 bases between. The CDR3 spells CASRQGTQEHF. The CDR3, as DNA: TGTGCCAGCAGACAGGGAACCCAGGAGCATTTT.

The J gene is TRBJ2-7, the V gene TRBV3-1 (or the pseudogene TRBV3-2); possible D gene TRBD1, 6 bases. This CDR3 has 16 residues. Trimming cost V 4 bases and J 2 bases, with 18 bases left between them. Germline V gene lookup returns CDR1 LGHDT and CDR2 YNNKEL (reference sequence). The DNA of the CDR3 is TGTGCCAGCAGCCCCAAGGGGGTCCGGGGCACCTACGAGCAGTACTTC. Protein sequence: CASSPKGVRGTYEQYF.

In nucleotides, the CDR3 is TGTGCCAGTAGGGGGGGCGGGGGCTTGAACACTGAAGCTTTCTTT. Amino acids: CASRGGGGLNTEAFF. The chain joins TRBV19 to TRBJ1-1; TRBD1 is a possible D gene (6 bases). Trimming took 6 bases from V and 0 from J, leaving 14 bases between them. Germline V lookup: CDR1 LNHDA, CDR2 SQIVND (reference sequence). The CDR3 is made up of 15 amino acids.